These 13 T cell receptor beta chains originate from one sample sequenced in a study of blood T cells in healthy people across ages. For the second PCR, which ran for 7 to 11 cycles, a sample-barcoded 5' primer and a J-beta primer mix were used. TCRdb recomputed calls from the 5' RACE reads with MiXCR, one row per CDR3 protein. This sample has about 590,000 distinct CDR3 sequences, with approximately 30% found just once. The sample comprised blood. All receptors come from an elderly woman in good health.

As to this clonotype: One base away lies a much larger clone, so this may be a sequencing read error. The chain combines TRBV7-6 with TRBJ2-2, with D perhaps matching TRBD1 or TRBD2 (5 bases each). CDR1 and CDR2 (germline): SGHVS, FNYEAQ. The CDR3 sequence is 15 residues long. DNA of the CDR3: TGTGCCAGCAGCCCCCGGTGGGACGACACCGGGGAGCGGTTTTTT. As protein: CASSPRWDDTGERFF.

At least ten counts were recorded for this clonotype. CDR3 DNA sequence: TGTGCCATCAGTGAGTCCGGGACAGGCCTTTCTAACTATGGCTACACCTTC. It codes for CAISESGTGLSNYGYTF. The chain is built from TRBV10-3 and TRBJ1-2, with 8 bases identical to TRBD1. V was pared by 0 bases and J by 0 bases, with 6 bases of the junction left unmatched. CDR3 length: 17 amino acids. Germline-derived CDR1 and CDR2 are ENHRY and SYGVKD.

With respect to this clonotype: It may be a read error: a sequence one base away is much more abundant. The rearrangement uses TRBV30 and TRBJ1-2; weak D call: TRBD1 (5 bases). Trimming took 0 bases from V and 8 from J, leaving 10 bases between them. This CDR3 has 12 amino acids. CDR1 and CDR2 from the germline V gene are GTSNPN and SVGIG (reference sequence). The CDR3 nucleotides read TGTGCCTGGAGTGTGGGGCGCGGGGGCTACACCTTC. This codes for CAWSVGRGGYTF.

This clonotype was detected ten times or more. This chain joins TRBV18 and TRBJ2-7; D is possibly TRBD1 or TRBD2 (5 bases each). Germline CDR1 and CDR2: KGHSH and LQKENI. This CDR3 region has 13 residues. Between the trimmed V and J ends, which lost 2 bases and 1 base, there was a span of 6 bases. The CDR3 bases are TGTGCCAGCTCACCAGGGACGTCCTACGAGCAGTACTTC. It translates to CASSPGTSYEQYF.

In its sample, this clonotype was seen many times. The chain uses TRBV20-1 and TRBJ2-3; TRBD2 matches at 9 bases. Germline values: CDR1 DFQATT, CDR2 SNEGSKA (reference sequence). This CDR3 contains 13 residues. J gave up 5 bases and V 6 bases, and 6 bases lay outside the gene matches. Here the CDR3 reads CSARGGAGDTQYF. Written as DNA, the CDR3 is TGCAGTGCCCGCGGGGGGGCCGGAGATACGCAGTATTTT.

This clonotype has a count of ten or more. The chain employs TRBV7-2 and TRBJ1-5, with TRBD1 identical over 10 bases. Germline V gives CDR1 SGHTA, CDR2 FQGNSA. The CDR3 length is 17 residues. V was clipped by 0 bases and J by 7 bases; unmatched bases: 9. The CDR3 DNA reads TGTGCCAGCAGCTTAGCTCCTCCCGGGACAGGGGCCCAGCCCCAGCATTTT. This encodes CASSLAPPGTGAQPQHF.

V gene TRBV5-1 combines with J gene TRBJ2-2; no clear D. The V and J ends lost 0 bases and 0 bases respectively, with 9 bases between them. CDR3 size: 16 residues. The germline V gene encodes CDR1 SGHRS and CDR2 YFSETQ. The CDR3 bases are TGCGCCAGCAGCTTGGTTGGACCGTCGAACACCGGGGAGCTGTTTTTT. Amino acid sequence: CASSLVGPSNTGELFF.

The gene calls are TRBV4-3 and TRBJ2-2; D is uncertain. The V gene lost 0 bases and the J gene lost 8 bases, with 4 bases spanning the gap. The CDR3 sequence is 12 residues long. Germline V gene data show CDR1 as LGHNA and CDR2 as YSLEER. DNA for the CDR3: TGCGCCAGCAGCCAAGATCCAGGGGAGCTGTTTTTT. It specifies CASSQDPGELFF.

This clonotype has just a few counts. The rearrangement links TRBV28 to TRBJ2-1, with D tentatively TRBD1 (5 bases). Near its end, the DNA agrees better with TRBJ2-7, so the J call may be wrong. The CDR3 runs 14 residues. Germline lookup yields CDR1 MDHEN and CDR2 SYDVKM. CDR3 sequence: CASRLTGSYNEQYF. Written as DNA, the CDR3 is TGTGCCAGCAGATTAACAGGCTCCTACAATGAGCAGTACTTC.

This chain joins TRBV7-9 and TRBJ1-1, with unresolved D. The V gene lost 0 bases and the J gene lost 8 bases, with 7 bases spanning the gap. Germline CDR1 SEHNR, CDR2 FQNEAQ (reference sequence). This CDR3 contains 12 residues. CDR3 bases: TGTGCCAGCAGCTTAGCACCGTCGGAAGCTTTCTTT. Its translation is CASSLAPSEAFF.

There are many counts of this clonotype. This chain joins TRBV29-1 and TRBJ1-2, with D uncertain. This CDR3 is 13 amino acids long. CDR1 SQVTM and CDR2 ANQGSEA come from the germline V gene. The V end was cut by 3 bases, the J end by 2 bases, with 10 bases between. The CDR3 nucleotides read TGCAGCGTTGACTTTCGGGAGAACTATGGCTACACCTTC. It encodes CSVDFRENYGYTF.

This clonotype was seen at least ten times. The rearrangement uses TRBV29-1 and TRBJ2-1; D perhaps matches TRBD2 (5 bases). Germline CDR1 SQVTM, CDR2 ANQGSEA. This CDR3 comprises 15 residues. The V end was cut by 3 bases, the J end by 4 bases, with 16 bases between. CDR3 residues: CSVEDGRTGYNEQFF. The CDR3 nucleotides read TGCAGCGTTGAGGACGGTCGGACTGGGTACAATGAGCAGTTCTTC.

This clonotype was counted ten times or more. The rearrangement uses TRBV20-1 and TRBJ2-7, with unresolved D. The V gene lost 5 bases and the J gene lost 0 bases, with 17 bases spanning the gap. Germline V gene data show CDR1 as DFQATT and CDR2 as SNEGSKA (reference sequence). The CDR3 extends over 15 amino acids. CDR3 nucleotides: TGCAGTGCTGAGAGGCGCGATGCATTCTCCTACGAGCAGTACTTC. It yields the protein CSAERRDAFSYEQYF.